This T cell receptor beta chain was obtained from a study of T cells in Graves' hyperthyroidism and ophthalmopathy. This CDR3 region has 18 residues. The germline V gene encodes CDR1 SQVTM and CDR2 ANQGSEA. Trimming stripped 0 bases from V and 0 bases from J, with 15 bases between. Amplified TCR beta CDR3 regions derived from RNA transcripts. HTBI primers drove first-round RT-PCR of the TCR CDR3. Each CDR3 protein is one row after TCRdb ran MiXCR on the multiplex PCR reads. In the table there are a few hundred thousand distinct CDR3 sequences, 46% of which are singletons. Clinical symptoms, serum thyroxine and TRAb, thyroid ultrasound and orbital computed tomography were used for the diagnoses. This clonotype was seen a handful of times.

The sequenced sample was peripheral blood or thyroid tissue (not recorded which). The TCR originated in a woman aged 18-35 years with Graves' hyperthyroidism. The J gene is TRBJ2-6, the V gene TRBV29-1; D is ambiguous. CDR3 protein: CSVEDRSGYDSGANVLTF. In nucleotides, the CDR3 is TGCAGCGTTGAAGATCGATCAGGATACGACTCTGGGGCCAACGTCCTGACTTTC.